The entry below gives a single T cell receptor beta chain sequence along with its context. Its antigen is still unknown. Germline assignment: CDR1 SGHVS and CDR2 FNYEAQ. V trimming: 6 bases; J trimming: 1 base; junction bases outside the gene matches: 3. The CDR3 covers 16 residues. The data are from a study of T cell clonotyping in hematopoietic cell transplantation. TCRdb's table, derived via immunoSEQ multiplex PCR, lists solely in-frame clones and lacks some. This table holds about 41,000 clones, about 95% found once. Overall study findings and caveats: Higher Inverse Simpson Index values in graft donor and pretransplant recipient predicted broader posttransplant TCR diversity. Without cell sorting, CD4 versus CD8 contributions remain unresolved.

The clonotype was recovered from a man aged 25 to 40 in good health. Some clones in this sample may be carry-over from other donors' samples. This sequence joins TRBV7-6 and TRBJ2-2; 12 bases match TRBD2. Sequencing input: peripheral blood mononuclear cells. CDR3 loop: CASSWTSGVNTGELFF. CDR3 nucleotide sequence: TGTGCCAGCAGTTGGACTAGCGGGGTGAACACCGGGGAGCTGTTTTTT.